These T cell receptor beta chains were read from a single sample in a study of immune evolution from preneoplasia to lung adenocarcinoma. The protocol was immunoSEQ multiplex PCR, while the TCRdb copy is restricted to in-frame clones and leaves out a portion. The sample includes around 2,000 clones, about 79% seen only once; the top ten take 7.5% to 9%. Sequenced input: FFPE adjacent normal lung tissue. These receptors were collected from a person aged 65 to 79 with lung adenocarcinoma. Each CDR3 is given with its conserved first and last residue. A D gene is named only where the DNA matches it firmly. Some rows have no size entry. The others give once, few or many, or a class for an expanded clone.

clone size	D gene	J gene	V gene	CDR3 DNA	CDR3 protein
.	.	TRBJ1-2	TRBV2	TGTGCCAGCAGCTTCCAGGGCGGAGGCTATGGCTACACCTTC	CASSFQGGGYGYTF
.	.	TRBJ1-6	TRBV30	TGTGCCTGGGGATCGGGACAAGATAATTCACCCCTCCACTTT	CAWGSGQDNSPLHF
.	.	TRBJ1-5	TRBV19	TGTGCCAGTAAGATGGGGCGTCGAGATAGCAATCAGCCCCAGCATTTT	CASKMGRRDSNQPQHF
.	TRBD1	TRBJ2-6	TRBV29-1	TGCAGCGTTCCAGGGGACCCACCGGGACAGGACATTGACTCTGGGGCCAACGTCCTGACTTTC	CSVPGDPPGQDIDSGANVLTF
.	TRBD1	TRBJ2-7	TRBV7-2	TGTGCCAGCAGCTTAGATAGACAGGGCCACGAGCAGTACTTC	CASSLDRQGHEQYF
.	TRBD2	TRBJ2-3	TRBV28	TGTGCCAGCAGTTTATGGACTAGCGGGACAGATACGCAGTATTTT	CASSLWTSGTDTQYF
.	.	TRBJ2-2	TRBV9	TGTGCCAGCAGCGTAGCTAGGGGATCGAACACCGGGGAGCTGTTTTTT	CASSVARGSNTGELFF
.	.	TRBJ2-5	TRBV5-1	TGCGCCAGCAGCTTGTCGGGAGAAGAGACCCAGTACTTC	CASSLSGEETQYF
.	.	TRBJ1-2	TRBV28	TGTGCCGGCAGTTTCATTACGGGGTATGGCTACACCTTC	CAGSFITGYGYTF
.	TRBD2	TRBJ2-1	TRBV28	TGTGCCAGCAGTTTACCCGACGGGAGGGGCAATGAGCAGTTCTTC	CASSLPDGRGNEQFF
.	.	TRBJ2-7	TRBV5-1	TGCGCCAGCCGCCCCGGGCCCAGAGACTCCTACGAGCAGTACTTC	CASRPGPRDSYEQYF
few	.	TRBJ2-6	TRBV2	TGTGCCAGCAGTTACAGAACTTCGGTTCTGGGGGCCAACGTCCTGACTTTC	CASSYRTSVLGANVLTF
.	.	TRBJ1-3	TRBV7-3	TGTGCCAGCAGCTTACAGGGTAACTCTGGAAACACCATATATTTT	CASSLQGNSGNTIYF
few	.	TRBJ2-1	TRBV19	TGTGCCAGTAGTAGGACTAATGAGCAGTTCTTC	CASSRTNEQFF
.	TRBD2	TRBJ2-1	TRBV7-3	TGTGCCAGCAGCCCTAGCGGGAGCGACAATGAGCAGTTCTTC	CASSPSGSDNEQFF
.	TRBD2	TRBJ2-7	TRBV10-3	TGTGCCATCAGTGAGTCGGGAAGTAGCGGGAGTAGGGGCTACGAGCAGTACTTC	CAISESGSSGSRGYEQYF
.	.	TRBJ2-7	TRBV23-1	TGCGCCAGCACCCCGACCAGGGAAAGGGCCGCCGTTTACGAGCAGTACTTC	CASTPTRERAAVYEQYF
.	TRBD1	TRBJ2-2	TRBV2	TGTGCCAGCAGACCCGGGACAGGGGAAACCGGGGAGCTGTTTTTT	CASRPGTGETGELFF
.	TRBD2	TRBJ2-2	TRBV25-1	TGTGCCAGCAGTGGCGCGGGGGATCTCGGCGCCGGGGAGCTGTTTTTT	CASSGAGDLGAGELFF
.	.	TRBJ2-2	TRBV30	TGTGCCTGGGCCCCCCCCAGAGGAAACACCGGGGAGCTGTTTTTT	CAWAPPRGNTGELFF
.	.	TRBJ2-1	TRBV7-3	TGTGCCAGCAGCGAGGACGGGTACAATGAGCAGTTCTTC	CASSEDGYNEQFF
.	.	TRBJ2-2	TRBV5-1	TGCGCCAGCAGCTTGGTGCTGCCCGAGTGGGAGCTGTTTTTT	CASSLVLPEWELFF
.	TRBD2	TRBJ2-5	TRBV5-4	TGTGCCAGCGGGACTAGCGGGACGGAGACCCAGTACTTC	CASGTSGTETQYF
.	TRBD1	TRBJ2-3	TRBV28	TGTGCCAGCAGGACAGGGGGCGTTGGCACAGATACGCAGTATTTT	CASRTGGVGTDTQYF
.	TRBD2	TRBJ2-7	TRBV6-5	TGTGCCAGCAGTTACGGGAGGGGAGTCTACGAGCAGTACTTC	CASSYGRGVYEQYF
.	.	TRBJ1-1	TRBV18	TGTGCCAGCTCACGCGAACCAGGAGAAGACACTGAAGCTTTCTTT	CASSREPGEDTEAFF
.	.	TRBJ1-1	TRBV5-4	TGTGCCAGCAGCCCCGGAAGGGACACTGAAGCTTTCTTT	CASSPGRDTEAFF
.	.	TRBJ2-7	TRBV7-3	TGTGCCAGCAGCCGGGACAACTCCTACGAGCAGTACTTC	CASSRDNSYEQYF
.	.	TRBJ2-7	TRBV12-5	TGTGCTAGTGGTTCCCCACTGGACTACGAGCAGTACTTC	CASGSPLDYEQYF
.	.	TRBJ1-1	TRBV7-3	TGTGCCAGCAGCCCCCGACAGAGGGCTTTCTTT	CASSPRQRAFF
.	.	TRBJ1-5	TRBV5-4	TGTGCCAGCAGCTTGGAGGGGAGCAATCAGCCCCAGCATTTT	CASSLEGSNQPQHF
once	.	TRBJ2-1	TRBV29-1	TGCAGCGCTGAGGACAGTCGGGGCTCCTACAATGAGCAGTTCTTC	CSAEDSRGSYNEQFF
.	.	TRBJ1-1	TRBV7-2	TGTGCCAGCAGCCCCCATGTATACGGAGAAGCTTTCTTT	CASSPHVYGEAFF
.	TRBD2	TRBJ2-3	TRBV7-3	TGTGCCAGCAGCTTCTCTGGACTAGCGGGAGATACGCAGTATTTT	CASSFSGLAGDTQYF
.	.	TRBJ2-7	TRBV28	TGTGCCAGCAGTTTATATCAGGGGACCTACGAGCAGTACTTC	CASSLYQGTYEQYF
once	.	TRBJ2-7	TRBV20-1	TGCAGTGCCCCCGGGAACCACGAGCAGTACTTC	CSAPGNHEQYF
.	.	TRBJ2-7	TRBV30	TGTGCCACAGGATGGGCCTACGAGCAGTACTTC	CATGWAYEQYF
.	.	TRBJ1-4	TRBV11-3	TGTGCCAGCAGGAAAAGCCACCGAGGGGATGCTAATGAAAAACTGTTTTTT	CASRKSHRGDANEKLFF
.	.	TRBJ1-1	TRBV10-3	TGTGCCATCACTGATTCTGGTAACACTGAAGCTTTCTTT	CAITDSGNTEAFF
.	.	TRBJ2-7	TRBV9	TGTGCCAGCAGCGTAGGATGGGGACCCTCCTACGAGCAGTACTTC	CASSVGWGPSYEQYF
once	TRBD1	TRBJ2-7	TRBV4-2	TGTGCCAGCAGCCATCCAACGGAGGCAGGGGGCTCCTACGAGCAGTACTTC	CASSHPTEAGGSYEQYF
large	.	TRBJ1-1	TRBV29-1	TGCAGCTCTTGGAGGGACGGGGACCTCACTGAAGCTTTCTTT	CSSWRDGDLTEAFF